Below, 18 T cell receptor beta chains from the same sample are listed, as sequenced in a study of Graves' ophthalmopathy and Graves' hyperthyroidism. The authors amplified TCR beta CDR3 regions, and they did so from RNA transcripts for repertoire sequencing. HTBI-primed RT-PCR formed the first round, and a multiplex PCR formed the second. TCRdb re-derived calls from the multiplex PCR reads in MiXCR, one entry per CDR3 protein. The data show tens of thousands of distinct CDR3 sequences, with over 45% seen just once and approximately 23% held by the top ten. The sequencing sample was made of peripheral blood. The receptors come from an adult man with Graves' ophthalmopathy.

This CDR3 reads CATRTGPGELFF. In nucleotides, the CDR3 is TGTGCCACACGTACGGGACCCGGGGAGCTGTTTTTT. The chain recombines TRBV10-3 with TRBJ2-2, with D perhaps assigned TRBD1 or TRBD2 (5 bases each). The germline V gene encodes CDR1 ENHRY and CDR2 SYGVKD. The CDR3 runs to 12 residues. Trimming pared 10 bases from V and 6 bases from J, leaving 12 bases between.

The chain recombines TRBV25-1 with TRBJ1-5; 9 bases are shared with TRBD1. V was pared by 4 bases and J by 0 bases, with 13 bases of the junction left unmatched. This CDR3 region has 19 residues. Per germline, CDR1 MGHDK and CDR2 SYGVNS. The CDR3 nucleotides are TGTGCCAGCAGTGGGGGGCCGGGACAGGGCAATTATAGCAATCAGCCCCAGCATTTT. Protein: CASSGGPGQGNYSNQPQHF.

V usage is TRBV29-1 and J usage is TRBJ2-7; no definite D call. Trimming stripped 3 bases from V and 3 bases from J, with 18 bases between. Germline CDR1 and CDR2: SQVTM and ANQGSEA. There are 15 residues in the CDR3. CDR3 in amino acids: CSVEVVAGSFYEQYF. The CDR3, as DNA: TGCAGCGTTGAGGTCGTAGCAGGCAGTTTCTACGAGCAGTACTTC.

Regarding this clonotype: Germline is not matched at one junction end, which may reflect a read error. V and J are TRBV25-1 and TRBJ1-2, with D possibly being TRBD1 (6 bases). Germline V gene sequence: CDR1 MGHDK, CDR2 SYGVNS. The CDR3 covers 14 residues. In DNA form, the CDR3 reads TGTGCCAGCAGTGCTAGACTTTCGGTTGGGACACGCCTTTTC. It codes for CASSARLSVGTRLF.

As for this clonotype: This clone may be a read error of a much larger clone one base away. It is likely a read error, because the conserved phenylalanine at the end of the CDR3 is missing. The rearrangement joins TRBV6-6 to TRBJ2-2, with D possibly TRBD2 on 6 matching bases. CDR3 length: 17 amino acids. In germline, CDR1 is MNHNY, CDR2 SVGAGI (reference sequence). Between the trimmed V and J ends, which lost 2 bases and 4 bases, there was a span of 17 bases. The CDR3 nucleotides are TGTGCCAGCAGTTACGCCCGGGTAGCGGCTCCCACCGGGGAGCTGTTTCTT. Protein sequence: CASSYARVAAPTGELFL.

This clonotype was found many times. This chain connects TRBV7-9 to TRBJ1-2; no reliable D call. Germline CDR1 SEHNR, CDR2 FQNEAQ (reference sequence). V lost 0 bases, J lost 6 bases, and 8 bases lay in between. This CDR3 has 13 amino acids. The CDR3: CASSLALPDGYTF. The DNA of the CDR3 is TGTGCCAGCAGCTTAGCGCTGCCTGATGGCTACACCTTC.

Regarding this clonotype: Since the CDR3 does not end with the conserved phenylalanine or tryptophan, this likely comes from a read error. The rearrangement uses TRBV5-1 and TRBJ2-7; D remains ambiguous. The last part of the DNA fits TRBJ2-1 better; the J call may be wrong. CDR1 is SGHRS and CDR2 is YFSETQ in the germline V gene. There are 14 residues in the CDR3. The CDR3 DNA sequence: TGCGCCAGCAGCCTGGGCAGAACCTACAATGAGCAGTTCTGC. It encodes CASSLGRTYNEQFC.

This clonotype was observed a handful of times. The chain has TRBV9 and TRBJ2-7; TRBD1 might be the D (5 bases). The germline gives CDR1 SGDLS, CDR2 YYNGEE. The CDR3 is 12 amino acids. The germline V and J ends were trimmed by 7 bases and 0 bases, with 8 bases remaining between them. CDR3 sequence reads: CASGANSYEQYF. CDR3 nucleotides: TGTGCCAGCGGGGCCAACTCCTACGAGCAGTACTTC.

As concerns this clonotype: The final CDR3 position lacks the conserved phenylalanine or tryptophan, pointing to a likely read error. Written as DNA, the CDR3 is TGCAGTGCTGGCCGGGGGGGATCTACAGATGCGCAGTATCTT. Translating gives CSAGRGGSTDAQYL. The gene calls are TRBV20-1 and TRBJ2-3; 8 nucleotides match TRBD2. CDR1 is DFQATT and CDR2 is SNEGSKA in the germline V gene (reference sequence). There are 14 residues in the CDR3.

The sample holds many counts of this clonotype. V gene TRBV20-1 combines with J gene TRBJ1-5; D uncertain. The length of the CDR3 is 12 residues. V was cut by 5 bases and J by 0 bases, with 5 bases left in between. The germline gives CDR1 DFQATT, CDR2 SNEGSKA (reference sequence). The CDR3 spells CSAQNSNQPQHF. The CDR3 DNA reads TGCAGTGCTCAAAATAGCAATCAGCCCCAGCATTTT.

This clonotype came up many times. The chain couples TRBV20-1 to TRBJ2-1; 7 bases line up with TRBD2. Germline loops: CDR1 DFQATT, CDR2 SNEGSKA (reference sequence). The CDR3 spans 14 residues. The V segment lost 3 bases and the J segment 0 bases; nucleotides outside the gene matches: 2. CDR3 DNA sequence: TGCAGTGCTAGGAGCGGGAACTCCTACAATGAGCAGTTCTTC. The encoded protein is CSARSGNSYNEQFF.

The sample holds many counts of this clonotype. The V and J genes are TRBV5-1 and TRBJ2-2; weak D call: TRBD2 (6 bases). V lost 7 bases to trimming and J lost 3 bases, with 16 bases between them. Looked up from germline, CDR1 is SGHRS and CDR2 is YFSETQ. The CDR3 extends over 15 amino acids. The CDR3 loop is CASRQAGMDTGELFF. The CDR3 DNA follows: TGCGCCAGCCGCCAGGCGGGGATGGACACCGGGGAGCTGTTTTTT. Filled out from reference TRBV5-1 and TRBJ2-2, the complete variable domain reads KAGVTQTPRYLIKTRGQQVTLSCSPISGHRSVSWYQQTPGQGLQFLFEYFSETQRNKGNFPGRFSGRQFSNSRSEMNVSTLELGDSALYLCASRQAGMDTGELFFGEGSRLTVL.

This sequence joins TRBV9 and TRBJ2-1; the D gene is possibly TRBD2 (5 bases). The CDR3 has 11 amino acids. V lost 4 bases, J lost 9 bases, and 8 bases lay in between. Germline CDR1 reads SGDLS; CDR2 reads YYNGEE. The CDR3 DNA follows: TGTGCCAGCAGCCGGGGAGTTGAGCAGTTCTTC. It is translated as CASSRGVEQFF. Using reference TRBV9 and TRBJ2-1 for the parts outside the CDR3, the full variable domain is DSGVTQTPKHLITATGQRVTLRCSPRSGDLSVYWYQQSLDQGLQFLIQYYNGEERAKGNILERFSAQQFPDLHSELNLSSLELGDSALYFCASSRGVEQFFGPGTRLTVL.

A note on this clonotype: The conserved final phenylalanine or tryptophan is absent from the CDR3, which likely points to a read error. DNA of the CDR3: TGCGCCAGCAGTCGGACAGGGGACACAGATATGCAGTATTGT. It encodes CASSRTGDTDMQYC. The gene calls are TRBV5-1 and TRBJ2-3; 9 bases are a match to TRBD1. CDR3 size: 14 residues. CDR1 is SGHRS and CDR2 is YFSETQ in the germline V gene.

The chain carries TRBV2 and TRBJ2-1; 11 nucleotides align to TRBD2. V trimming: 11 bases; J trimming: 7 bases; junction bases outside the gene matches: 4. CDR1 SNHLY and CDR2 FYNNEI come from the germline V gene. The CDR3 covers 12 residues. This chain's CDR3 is CAVLAGANEQFF. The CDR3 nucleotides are TGTGCCGTACTAGCGGGGGCAAATGAGCAGTTCTTC.

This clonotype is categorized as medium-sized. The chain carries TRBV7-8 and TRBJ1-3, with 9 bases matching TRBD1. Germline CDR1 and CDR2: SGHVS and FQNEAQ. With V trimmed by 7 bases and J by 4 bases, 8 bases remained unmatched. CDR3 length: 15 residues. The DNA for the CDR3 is TGTGCCAGCACCATTATGACAGGGGGAGGAAACACCATATATTTT. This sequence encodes CASTIMTGGGNTIYF. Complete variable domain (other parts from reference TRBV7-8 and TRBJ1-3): GAGVSQSPRYKVAKRGQDVALRCDPISGHVSLFWYQQALGQGPEFLTYFQNEAQLDKSGLPSDRFFAERPEGSVSTLKIQRTQQEDSAVYLCASTIMTGGGNTIYFGEGSWLTVV.

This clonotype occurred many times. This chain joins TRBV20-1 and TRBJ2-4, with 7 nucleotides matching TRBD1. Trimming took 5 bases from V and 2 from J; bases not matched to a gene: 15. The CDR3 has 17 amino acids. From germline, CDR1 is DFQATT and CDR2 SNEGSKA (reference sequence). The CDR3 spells CSARTRIDRVPKNIQYF. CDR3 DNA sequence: TGCAGTGCTCGAACCCGTATAGACAGGGTCCCCAAAAACATTCAGTACTTC.

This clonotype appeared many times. The CDR3 DNA is TGTGCCAGCAGGCCCCAATCGTACCAAGAGACCCAGTACTTC. Translation: CASRPQSYQETQYF. The V gene is TRBV6-2 or TRBV6-3, the J gene TRBJ2-5; D gene unclear. V was clipped by 6 bases and J by 0 bases, with 11 bases between them. The CDR3 length is 14 residues. The germline V gene encodes CDR1 MNHEY and CDR2 SVGEGT.